This T cell receptor (beta chain) was recovered during a study of identical twins. Findings and limits, study-wide: Invariant populations such as MAIT and iNKT cells could partly muddle zero-insertion analyses.

This clonotype was counted many times. Its target is not known. TCRdb reprocessed the 5' RACE reads with MiXCR, giving one entry per CDR3 protein. The data show around 300,000 distinct CDR3 sequences, about 8.9% seen once. The sample was also reused in another study, on yellow fever vaccine responses in identical twins.

The sample taken for sequencing was memory (CD45RO+) T cells sorted from blood. This TCR was recovered from a woman aged 18 to 35 in good health.

CDR3 region: CASSATEISTDTQYF. In DNA, the CDR3 is TGTGCCAGCAGCGCCACAGAGATTAGCACAGATACGCAGTATTTT. The rearrangement links TRBV6-2 or TRBV6-3 to TRBJ2-3; D unclear. Germline CDR1 reads MNHEY; CDR2 reads SVGEGT. Trimming stripped 6 bases from V and 0 bases from J, with 13 bases between. The CDR3 is made up of 15 amino acids.